The 9 T cell receptor beta chains reported below all come from one sample, sequenced in a study of early T cells in non-severe SARS-CoV-2 infection (dated by TCRdb to the early 2020s). The library was made by 5' RACE. Sequenced on a NextSeq 500. Using fastp trimming at Q25 and MiXCR clonotype assembly, TCRdb reanalyzed the public sequencing data and kept in-frame beta chains. Rows matching on CDR3 protein sequence are summarized as one entry with the most common DNA and genes. A total of about 22,000 distinct CDR3 sequences appear in this sample, 4% to 5.5% of them only once. Jointly, the top ten make up roughly a fifth of the sample. Specimen: whole blood. All receptors derive from an adult who was a healthcare worker with PCR-confirmed SARS-CoV-2 infection or an uninfected control (not recorded which).

This clonotype was detected a few times. The chain recombines TRBV30 with TRBJ2-3, with 9 bases identical to TRBD2. The CDR3 is made up of 15 amino acids. Germline V lookup: CDR1 GTSNPN, CDR2 SVGIG (reference sequence). V shed 0 bases and J 4 bases; nucleotides not matched to a gene: 5. CDR3 DNA: TGTGCCTGGAGTGTTTTAGCGGGAGTTTCAGATACGCAGTATTTT. Its translation: CAWSVLAGVSDTQYF. Full variable domain (outside the CDR3, taken from reference TRBV30 and TRBJ2-3): SQTIHQWPATLVQPVGSPLSLECTVEGTSNPNLYWYRQAAGRGLQLLFYSVGIGQISSEVPQNLSASRPQDRQFILSSKKLLLSDSGFYLCAWSVLAGVSDTQYFGPGTRLTVL.

This clonotype was counted at least ten times. The J gene is TRBJ2-7, the V gene TRBV12-3 or TRBV12-4; 10 positions match TRBD2. With 6 bases clipped from V and 3 bases from J, the junction kept 8 bases outside the gene matches. The CDR3 has 15 residues. This chain's CDR3 is CASSLDGTSDYEQYF. The DNA for the CDR3 is TGTGCCAGCAGCCTCGACGGGACTAGCGACTACGAGCAGTACTTC.

This clonotype was counted many times. J is TRBJ2-2 and V is TRBV5-1; TRBD2 is a possible D gene (6 bases). The CDR3 length is 15 residues. The germline V gene encodes CDR1 SGHRS and CDR2 YFSETQ. V gave up 4 bases and J gave up 5 bases, with 15 bases separating them. CDR3 amino acids: CASSPGGSRTGELFF. The CDR3 nucleotides are TGCGCCAGCAGCCCAGGAGGGTCGAGGACCGGGGAGCTGTTTTTT.

The table lists this clonotype with many counts. The rearrangement uses TRBV7-3 and TRBJ2-1; 8 nucleotides agree with TRBD2. The V gene end was trimmed by 5 bases and the J gene end by 3 bases; junction bases not matched to a gene: 12. CDR3 length: 17 residues. Germline V lookup: CDR1 SGHTA, CDR2 FQGTGA. The DNA of the CDR3 is TGTGCCAGCAGCCAACGCCCCGTTACTAGCGGCTACAATGAGCAGTTCTTC. Residues: CASSQRPVTSGYNEQFF. The whole variable domain, filled in from reference TRBV7-3 and TRBJ2-1, reads GAGVSQTPSNKVTEKGKYVELRCDPISGHTALYWYRQSLGQGPEFLIYFQGTGAADDSGLPNDRFFAVRPEGSVSTLKIQRTERGDSAVYLCASSQRPVTSGYNEQFFGPGTRLTVL.

The rearrangement joins TRBV5-4 to TRBJ2-2; 7 nucleotides agree with TRBD2. There are 15 residues in the CDR3. The germline gives CDR1 SGHNT, CDR2 YYREEE (reference sequence). V shed 3 bases, J shed 2 bases, and the junction held 4 bases outside the gene matches. CDR3 sequence reads: CASSSPSGNTGELFF. CDR3 coding DNA: TGTGCCAGCAGCTCGCCTAGCGGTAACACCGGGGAGCTGTTTTTT.

This clonotype was observed many times. The genes are TRBV7-6 and TRBJ2-1; 7 bases agree with TRBD2. Losses at the gene ends were 0 bases for V and 1 base for J; bases not matched to a gene: 3. Germline CDR1 reads SGHVS; CDR2 reads FNYEAQ. CDR3 size: 16 residues. In DNA, the CDR3 is TGTGCCAGCAGCTTAGCCCCTAGCGGATCCTACAATGAGCAGTTCTTC. It yields the protein CASSLAPSGSYNEQFF.

This sequence joins TRBV20-1 and TRBJ1-5; 7 positions agree with TRBD1. CDR3 length equals 15 residues. The V and J ends lost 1 base and 3 bases, in that order; junction bases with no gene match: 6. Germline CDR1 is DFQATT and CDR2 is SNEGSKA (reference sequence). The CDR3 DNA reads TGCAGTGCTAGAGGGCAGGGGGTCGTCAATCAGCCCCAGCATTTT. Its translation is CSARGQGVVNQPQHF.

This clonotype occurred many times. The chain links TRBV19 to TRBJ2-2; tentatively, D is TRBD2 (6 bases). V shed 8 bases and J shed 0 bases, with 7 bases lying between them. Germline V CDR1 and CDR2: LNHDA, SQIVND (reference sequence). This CDR3 has 13 amino acids. The CDR3 DNA reads as TGTGCCAGTTCGGGGGCGAACACCGGGGAGCTGTTTTTT. Its translation: CASSGANTGELFF.

This clonotype occurred many times. The V and J genes are TRBV7-3 and TRBJ2-3; 9 nucleotides line up with TRBD2. The CDR3 runs 15 residues. Germline assignment: CDR1 SGHTA and CDR2 FQGTGA. The ends lost 6 bases at V and 2 bases at J; junction bases unmatched: 6. The CDR3 DNA is TGTGCCAGCAGGGAGGGACTAGCAACCACAGATACGCAGTATTTT. Its protein product is CASREGLATTDTQYF.